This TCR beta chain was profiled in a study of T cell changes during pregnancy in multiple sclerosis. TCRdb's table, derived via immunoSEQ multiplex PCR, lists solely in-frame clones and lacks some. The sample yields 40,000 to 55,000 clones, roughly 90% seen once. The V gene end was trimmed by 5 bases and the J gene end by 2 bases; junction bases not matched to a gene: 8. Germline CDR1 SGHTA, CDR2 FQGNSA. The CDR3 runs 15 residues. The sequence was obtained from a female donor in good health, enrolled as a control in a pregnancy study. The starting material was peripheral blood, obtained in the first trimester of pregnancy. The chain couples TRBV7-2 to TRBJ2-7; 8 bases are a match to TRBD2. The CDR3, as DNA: TGTGCCAGCAGCCCCGTTTCGGGAGGGACCTACGAGCAGTACTTC. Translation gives CASSPVSGGTYEQYF.